Here is one TCR beta chain with its context. The assay was immunoSEQ multiplex PCR, and TCRdb's table has in-frame clones only and misses some. The sample carries 110,000 to 150,000 clones, 85% to 95% recorded once. This entry comes from a study of control samples from healthy donors and cancer patients. The ends lost 5 bases at V and 3 bases at J; junction bases unmatched: 5. The CDR3 is 15 amino acids. Germline values: CDR1 LNHDA, CDR2 SQIVND (reference sequence). The specimen sequenced was PBMCs. The rearrangement uses TRBV19 and TRBJ1-5; 9 bases are a match to TRBD1. The receptor was derived from a man aged 55 to 70 with colorectal cancer. The CDR3 sequence: CASSPGQGFNQPQHF. The CDR3, as DNA: TGTGCCAGTAGTCCGGGACAGGGATTCAATCAGCCCCAGCATTTT.